This T cell receptor beta chain was identified during a study of T cell clonality in common variable immunodeficiency. Study-level results: Common variable immunodeficiency TCR beta sequences reportedly had fewer deletions and N-nucleotide insertions.

Of note for this clone: Its target is unknown. The read gets to within 3 residues of the CDR3 end, and the germline J gene fills in the rest.

The CDR3 loop spans 13 amino acids. V was pared by 3 bases and J by 6 bases, with 11 bases between. Germline V lookup: CDR1 SGHTA, CDR2 FQGNSA. Sequencing was performed with immunoSEQ multiplex PCR; in TCRdb, only in-frame clones are kept and a portion is missing. Altogether around 15,000 clones were found in the sample, and no singletons occur. Specimen: peripheral blood mononuclear cells. The sequence was obtained from a human donor with common variable immunodeficiency. The chain joins TRBV7-2 to TRBJ1-2; tentative D call: TRBD1 (6 bases). CDR3 DNA (partial): TGTGCCAGCAGCTTCACAGGGAGTGATGGC. Its translation: CASSFTGSDG. The whole CDR3 region reads CASSFTGSDGYTF.